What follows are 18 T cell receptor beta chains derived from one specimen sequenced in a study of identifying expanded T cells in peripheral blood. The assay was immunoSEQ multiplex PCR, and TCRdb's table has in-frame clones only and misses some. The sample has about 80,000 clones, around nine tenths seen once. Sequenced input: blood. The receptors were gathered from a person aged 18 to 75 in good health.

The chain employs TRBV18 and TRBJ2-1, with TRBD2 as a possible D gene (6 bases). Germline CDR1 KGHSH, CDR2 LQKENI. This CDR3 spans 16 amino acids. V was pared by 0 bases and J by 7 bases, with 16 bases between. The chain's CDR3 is CASSPPAGGVRNEQFF. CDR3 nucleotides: TGTGCCAGCTCACCACCCGCCGGAGGGGTGAGGAATGAGCAGTTCTTC.

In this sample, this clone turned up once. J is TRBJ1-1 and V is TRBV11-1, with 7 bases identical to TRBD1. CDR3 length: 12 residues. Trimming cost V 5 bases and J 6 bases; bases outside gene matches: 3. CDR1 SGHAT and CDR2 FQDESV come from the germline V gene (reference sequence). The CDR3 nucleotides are TGTGCCAGCAGCCTAGGACAGGCTGAAGCTTTCTTT. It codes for CASSLGQAEAFF.

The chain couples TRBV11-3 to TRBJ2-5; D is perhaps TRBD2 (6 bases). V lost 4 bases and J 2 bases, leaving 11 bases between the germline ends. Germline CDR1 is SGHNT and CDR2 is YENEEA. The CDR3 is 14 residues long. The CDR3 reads CASSSSGGQETQYF. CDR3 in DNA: TGTGCCAGCAGCTCCTCCGGGGGACAAGAGACCCAGTACTTC.

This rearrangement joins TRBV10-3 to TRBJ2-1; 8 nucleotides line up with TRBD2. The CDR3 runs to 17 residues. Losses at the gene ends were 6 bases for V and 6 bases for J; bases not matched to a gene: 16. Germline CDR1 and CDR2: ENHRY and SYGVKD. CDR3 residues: CAIRSSGSSGTSNEQFF. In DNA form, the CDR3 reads TGTGCCATCAGGAGTTCGGGGTCCTCCGGGACTAGCAATGAGCAGTTCTTC.

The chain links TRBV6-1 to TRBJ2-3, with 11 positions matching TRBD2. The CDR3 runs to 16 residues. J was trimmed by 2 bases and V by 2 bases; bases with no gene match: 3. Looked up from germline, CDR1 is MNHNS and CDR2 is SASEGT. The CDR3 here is CASSELAGGVTDTQYF. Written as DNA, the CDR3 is TGTGCCAGCAGTGAACTAGCGGGGGGCGTCACAGATACGCAGTATTTT.

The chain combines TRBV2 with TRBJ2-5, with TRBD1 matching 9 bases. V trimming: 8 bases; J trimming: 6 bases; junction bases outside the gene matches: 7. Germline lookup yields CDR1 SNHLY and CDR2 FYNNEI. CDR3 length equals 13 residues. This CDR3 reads CASWTGDVQTQYF. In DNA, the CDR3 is TGTGCCAGCTGGACAGGGGATGTTCAGACCCAGTACTTC.

The CDR3 DNA is TGTGCCAGCAGACCTCCTGGGACTGTCAATCAGCCCCAGCATTTT. Translated, it gives CASRPPGTVNQPQHF. The V and J genes are TRBV6-5 and TRBJ1-5; D perhaps matches TRBD1 (5 bases). Germline V gene sequence: CDR1 MNHEY, CDR2 SVGAGI. The CDR3 covers 15 residues. The V end lost 6 bases, the J end lost 3 bases, and 15 bases lay between the germline ends.

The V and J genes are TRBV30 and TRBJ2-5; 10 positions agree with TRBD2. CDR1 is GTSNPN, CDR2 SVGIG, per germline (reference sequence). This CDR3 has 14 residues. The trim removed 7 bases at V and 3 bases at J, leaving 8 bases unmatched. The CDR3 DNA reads TGTGCCTTCTTAAAAGGACTAGCGGAAGAGACCCAGTACTTC. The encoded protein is CAFLKGLAEETQYF.

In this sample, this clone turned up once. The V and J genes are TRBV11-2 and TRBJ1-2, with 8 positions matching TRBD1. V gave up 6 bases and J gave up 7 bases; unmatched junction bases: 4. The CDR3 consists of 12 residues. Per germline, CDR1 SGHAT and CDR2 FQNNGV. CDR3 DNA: TGTGCCAGCAGTTGGGACAGGCGTGGCTACACCTTC. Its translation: CASSWDRRGYTF. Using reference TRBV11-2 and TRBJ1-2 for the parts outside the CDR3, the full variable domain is EAGVAQSPRYKIIEKRQSVAFWCNPISGHATLYWYQQILGQGPKLLIQFQNNGVVDDSQLPKDRFSAERLKGVDSTLKIQPAKLEDSAVYLCASSWDRRGYTFGSGTRLTVV.

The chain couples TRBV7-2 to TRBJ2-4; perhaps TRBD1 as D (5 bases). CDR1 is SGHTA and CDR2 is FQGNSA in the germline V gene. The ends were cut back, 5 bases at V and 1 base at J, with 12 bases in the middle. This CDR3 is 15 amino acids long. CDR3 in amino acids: CASSRGALAKNIQYF. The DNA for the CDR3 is TGTGCCAGCAGCCGTGGGGCGCTCGCCAAAAACATTCAGTACTTC.

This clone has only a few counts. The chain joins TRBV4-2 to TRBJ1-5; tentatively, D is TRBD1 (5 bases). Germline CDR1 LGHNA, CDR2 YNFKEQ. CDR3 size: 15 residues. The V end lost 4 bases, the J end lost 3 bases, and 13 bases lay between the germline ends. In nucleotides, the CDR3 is TGTGCCAGCAGCCCTCCGGGACGGACCAATCAGCCCCAGCATTTT. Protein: CASSPPGRTNQPQHF.

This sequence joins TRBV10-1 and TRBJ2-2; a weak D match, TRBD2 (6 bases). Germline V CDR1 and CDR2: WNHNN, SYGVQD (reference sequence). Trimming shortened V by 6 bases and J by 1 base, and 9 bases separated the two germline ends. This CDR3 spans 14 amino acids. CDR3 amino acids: CASRGSGNTGELFF. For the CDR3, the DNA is TGCGCCAGCAGGGGTAGCGGGAACACCGGGGAGCTGTTTTTT.

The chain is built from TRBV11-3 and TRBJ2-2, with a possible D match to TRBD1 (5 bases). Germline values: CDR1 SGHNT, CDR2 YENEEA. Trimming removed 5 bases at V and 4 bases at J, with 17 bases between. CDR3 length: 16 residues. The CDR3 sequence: CASSPPAGQPTGELFF. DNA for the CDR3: TGTGCCAGCAGCCCCCCGGCCGGACAACCCACCGGGGAGCTGTTTTTT.

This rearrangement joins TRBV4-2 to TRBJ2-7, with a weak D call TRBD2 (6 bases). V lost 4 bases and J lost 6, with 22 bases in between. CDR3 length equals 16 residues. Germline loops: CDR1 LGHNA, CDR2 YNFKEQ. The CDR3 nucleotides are TGTGCCAGCAGCCCTACGGCGCGGGACGACTCGGGCGAGCAGTACTTC. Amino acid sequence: CASSPTARDDSGEQYF.

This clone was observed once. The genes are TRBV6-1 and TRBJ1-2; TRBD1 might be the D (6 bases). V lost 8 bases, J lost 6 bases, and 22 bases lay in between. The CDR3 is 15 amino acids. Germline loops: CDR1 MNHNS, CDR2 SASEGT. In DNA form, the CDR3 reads TGTGCCAGCCTTAGTGGGGGCAGGGACTCTCATGGCTACACCTTC. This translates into CASLSGGRDSHGYTF.

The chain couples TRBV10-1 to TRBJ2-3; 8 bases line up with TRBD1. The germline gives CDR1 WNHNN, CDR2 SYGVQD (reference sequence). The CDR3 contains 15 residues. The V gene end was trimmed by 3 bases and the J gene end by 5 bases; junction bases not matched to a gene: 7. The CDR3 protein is CASSDRQGRGDTQYF. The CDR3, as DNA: TGCGCCAGCAGTGACAGACAGGGGCGAGGAGATACGCAGTATTTT.

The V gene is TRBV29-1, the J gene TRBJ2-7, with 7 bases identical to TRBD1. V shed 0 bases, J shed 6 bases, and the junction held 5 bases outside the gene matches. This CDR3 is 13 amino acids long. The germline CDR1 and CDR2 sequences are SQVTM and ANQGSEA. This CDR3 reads CSVEEYRGSEQYF. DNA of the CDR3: TGCAGCGTTGAAGAATACAGGGGTAGCGAGCAGTACTTC.

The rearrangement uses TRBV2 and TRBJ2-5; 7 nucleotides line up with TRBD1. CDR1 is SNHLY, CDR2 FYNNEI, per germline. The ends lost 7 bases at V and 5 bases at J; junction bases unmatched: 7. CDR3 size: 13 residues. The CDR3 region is CASTRGLGETQYF. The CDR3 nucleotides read TGTGCCAGCACGAGGGGGCTGGGGGAGACCCAGTACTTC.